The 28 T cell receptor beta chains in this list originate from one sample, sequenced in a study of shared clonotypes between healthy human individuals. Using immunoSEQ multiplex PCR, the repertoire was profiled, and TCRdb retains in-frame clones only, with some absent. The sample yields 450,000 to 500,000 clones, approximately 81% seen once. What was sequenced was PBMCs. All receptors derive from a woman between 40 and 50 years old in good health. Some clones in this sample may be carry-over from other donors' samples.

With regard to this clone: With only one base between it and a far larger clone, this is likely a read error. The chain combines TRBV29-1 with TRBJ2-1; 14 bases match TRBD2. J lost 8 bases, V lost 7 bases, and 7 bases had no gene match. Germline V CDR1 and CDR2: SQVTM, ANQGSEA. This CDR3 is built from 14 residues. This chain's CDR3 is CSAAGTSGSYEQFF. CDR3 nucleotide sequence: TGCAGCGCTGCCGGGACTAGCGGGAGTTATGAGCAGTTCTTC.

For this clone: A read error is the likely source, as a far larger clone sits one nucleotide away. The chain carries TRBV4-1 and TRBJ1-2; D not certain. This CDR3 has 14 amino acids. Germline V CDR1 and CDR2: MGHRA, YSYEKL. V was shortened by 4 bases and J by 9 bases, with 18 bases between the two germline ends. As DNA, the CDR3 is TGCGCCAGCAGCCCAGTAGTGCCCTCTCTTTGCTACACCTTC. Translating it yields CASSPVVPSLCYTF.

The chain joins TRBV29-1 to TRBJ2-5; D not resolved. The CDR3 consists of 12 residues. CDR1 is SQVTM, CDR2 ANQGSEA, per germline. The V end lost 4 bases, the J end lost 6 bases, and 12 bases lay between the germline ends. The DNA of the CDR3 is TGCAGCGTTGGCCTGCTTGCTCAGACCCAGTACTTC. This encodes CSVGLLAQTQYF.

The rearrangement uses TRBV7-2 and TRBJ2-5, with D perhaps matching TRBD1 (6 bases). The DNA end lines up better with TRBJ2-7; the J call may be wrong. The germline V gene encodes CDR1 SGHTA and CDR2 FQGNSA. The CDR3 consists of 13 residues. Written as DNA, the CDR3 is TGTGCCAGCAGCTTAGGGGGGCACTACGAGCAGTACTTC. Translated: CASSLGGHYEQYF.

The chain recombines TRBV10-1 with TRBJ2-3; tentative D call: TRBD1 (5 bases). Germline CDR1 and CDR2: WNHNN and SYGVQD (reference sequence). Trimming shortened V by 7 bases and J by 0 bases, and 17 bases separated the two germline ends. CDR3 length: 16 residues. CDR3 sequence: CASIFFRTCSTDTQYF. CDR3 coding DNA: TGCGCCAGCATATTCTTCAGGACATGCAGCACAGATACGCAGTATTTT.

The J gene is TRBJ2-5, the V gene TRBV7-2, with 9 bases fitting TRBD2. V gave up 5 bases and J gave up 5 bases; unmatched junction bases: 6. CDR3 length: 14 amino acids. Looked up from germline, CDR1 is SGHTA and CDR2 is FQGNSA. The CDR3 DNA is TGTGCCAGCAGCGGTAGCGGGAGAGGGGAGACCCAGTACTTC. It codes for CASSGSGRGETQYF.

DNA of the CDR3: TGTGCCAGCAGTGATAGCGGGAGGGGGCAAGAGACCCAGTACTTC. As protein: CASSDSGRGQETQYF. The V gene is TRBV28, the J gene TRBJ2-5; 11 nucleotides agree with TRBD2. The CDR3 is 15 residues long. CDR1 is MDHEN, CDR2 SYDVKM, per germline. V shed 5 bases, J shed 2 bases, and the junction held 4 bases outside the gene matches.

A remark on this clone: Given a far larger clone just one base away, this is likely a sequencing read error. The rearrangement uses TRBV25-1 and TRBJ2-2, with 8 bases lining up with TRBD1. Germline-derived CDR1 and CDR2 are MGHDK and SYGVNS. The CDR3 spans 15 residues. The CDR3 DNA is TGTGCCAGCAGTGAAGGGGCAGGGGGCACCGGGGAGCTGCTTTTT. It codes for CASSEGAGGTGELLF.

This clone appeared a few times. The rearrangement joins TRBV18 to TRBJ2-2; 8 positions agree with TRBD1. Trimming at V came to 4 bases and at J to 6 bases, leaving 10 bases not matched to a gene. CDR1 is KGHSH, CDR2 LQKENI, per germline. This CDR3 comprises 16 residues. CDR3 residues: CASSQGQDGAAGELFF. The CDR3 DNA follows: TGTGCCAGCTCACAGGGACAGGATGGAGCGGCCGGGGAGCTGTTTTTT. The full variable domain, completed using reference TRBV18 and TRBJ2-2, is NAGVMQNPRHLVRRRGQEARLRCSPMKGHSHVYWYRQLPEEGLKFMVYLQKENIIDESGMPKERFSAEFPKEGPSILRIQQVVRGDSAAYFCASSQGQDGAAGELFFGEGSRLTVL.

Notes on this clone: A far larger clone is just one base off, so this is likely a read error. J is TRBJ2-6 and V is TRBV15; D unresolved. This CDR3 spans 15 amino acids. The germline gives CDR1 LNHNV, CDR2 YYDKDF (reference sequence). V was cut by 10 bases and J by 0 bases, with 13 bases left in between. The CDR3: CAIATTTSGANVLTF. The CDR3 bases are TGTGCCATCGCGACAACTACCTCTGGGGCCAACGTCCTGACTTTC.

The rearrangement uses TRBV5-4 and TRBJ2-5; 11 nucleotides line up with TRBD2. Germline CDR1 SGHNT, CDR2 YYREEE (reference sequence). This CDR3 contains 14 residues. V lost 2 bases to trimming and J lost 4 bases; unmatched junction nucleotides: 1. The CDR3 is CASSFGLAGETQYF. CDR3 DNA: TGTGCCAGCAGCTTCGGACTAGCGGGAGAGACCCAGTACTTC.

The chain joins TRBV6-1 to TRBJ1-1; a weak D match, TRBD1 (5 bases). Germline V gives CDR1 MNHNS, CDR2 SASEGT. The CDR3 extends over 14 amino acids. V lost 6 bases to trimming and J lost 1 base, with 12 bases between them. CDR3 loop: CASRWWRGNTEAFF. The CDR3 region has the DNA TGTGCCAGCAGATGGTGGAGGGGGAACACTGAAGCTTTCTTT.

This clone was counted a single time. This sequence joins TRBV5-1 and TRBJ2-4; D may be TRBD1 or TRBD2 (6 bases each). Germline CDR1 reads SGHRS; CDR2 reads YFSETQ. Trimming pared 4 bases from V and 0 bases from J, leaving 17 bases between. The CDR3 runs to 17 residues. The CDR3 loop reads CASSPEGGMGAKNIQYF. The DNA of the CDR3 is TGCGCCAGCAGCCCCGAAGGGGGGATGGGAGCCAAAAACATTCAGTACTTC.

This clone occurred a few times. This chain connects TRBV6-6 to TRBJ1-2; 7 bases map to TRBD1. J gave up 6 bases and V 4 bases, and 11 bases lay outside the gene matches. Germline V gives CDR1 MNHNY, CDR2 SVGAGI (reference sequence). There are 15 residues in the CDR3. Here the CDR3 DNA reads TGTGCCAGCAGTTTGATCTCACAGGGGATTGATGGCTACACCTTC. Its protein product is CASSLISQGIDGYTF.

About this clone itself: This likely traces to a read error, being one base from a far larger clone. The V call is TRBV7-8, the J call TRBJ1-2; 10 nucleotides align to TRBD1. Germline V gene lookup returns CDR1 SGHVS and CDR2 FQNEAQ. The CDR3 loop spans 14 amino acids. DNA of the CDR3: TGTGCCAGCGGCTTAGTAGGACAGGGGGATGGCTACACCTTC. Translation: CASGLVGQGDGYTF.

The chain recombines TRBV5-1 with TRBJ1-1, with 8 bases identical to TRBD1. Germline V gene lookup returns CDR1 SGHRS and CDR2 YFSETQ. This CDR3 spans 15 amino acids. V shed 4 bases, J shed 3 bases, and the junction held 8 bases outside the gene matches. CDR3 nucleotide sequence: TGCGCCAGCAGCCCCCTACAGGGACAGGACACTGAAGCTTTCTTT. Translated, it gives CASSPLQGQDTEAFF.

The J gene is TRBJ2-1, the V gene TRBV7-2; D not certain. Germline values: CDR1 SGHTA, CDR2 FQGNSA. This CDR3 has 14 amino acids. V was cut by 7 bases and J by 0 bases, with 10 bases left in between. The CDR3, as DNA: TGTGCCAGCACCCCTGACTCCTCCTACAATGAGCAGTTCTTC. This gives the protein CASTPDSSYNEQFF.

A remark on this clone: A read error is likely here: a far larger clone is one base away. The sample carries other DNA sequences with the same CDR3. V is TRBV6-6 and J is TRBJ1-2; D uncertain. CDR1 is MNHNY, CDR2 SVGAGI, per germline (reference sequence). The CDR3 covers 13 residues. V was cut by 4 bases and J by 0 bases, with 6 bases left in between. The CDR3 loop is CASSSSPNYGYTF. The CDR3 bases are TGTGCCAGCAGTTCCTCCCCTAACTATGGCTACACCTTC.

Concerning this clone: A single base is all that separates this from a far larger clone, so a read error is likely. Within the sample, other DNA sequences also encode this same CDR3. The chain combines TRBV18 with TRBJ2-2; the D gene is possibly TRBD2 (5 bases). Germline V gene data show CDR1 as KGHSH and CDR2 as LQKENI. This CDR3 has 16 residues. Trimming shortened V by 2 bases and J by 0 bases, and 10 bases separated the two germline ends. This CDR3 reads CASSPGAGANTGELFF. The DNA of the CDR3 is TGTGCCAGCTCACCAGGTGCGGGCGCGAACACCGGGGAGCTGTTTTTT.

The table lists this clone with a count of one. CDR3 in DNA: TGTGCCAGCAGTGCAAGTGGACTTGTAACCCATGAGCAGTTCTTC. Its protein product is CASSASGLVTHEQFF. The chain combines TRBV9 with TRBJ2-1, with a weak D call TRBD2 (5 bases). The length of the CDR3 is 15 residues. The germline gives CDR1 SGDLS, CDR2 YYNGEE. The germline V and J ends were trimmed by 5 bases and 8 bases, with 20 bases remaining between them.

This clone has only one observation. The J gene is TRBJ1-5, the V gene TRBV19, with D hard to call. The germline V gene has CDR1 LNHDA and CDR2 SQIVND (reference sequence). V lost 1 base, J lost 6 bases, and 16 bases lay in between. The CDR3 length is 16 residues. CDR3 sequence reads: CASSIVAPGEGQPQHF. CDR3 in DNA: TGTGCCAGTAGTATAGTCGCCCCAGGAGAGGGTCAGCCCCAGCATTTT.

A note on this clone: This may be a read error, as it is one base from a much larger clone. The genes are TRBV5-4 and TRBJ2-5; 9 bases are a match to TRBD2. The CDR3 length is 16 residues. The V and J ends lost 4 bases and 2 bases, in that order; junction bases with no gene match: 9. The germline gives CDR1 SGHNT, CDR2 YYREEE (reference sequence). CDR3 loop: CASSAGGDRRQETQYF. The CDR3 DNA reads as TGTGCCAGCAGCGCGGGGGGGGACAGACGACAAGAGACCCAGTACTTC.

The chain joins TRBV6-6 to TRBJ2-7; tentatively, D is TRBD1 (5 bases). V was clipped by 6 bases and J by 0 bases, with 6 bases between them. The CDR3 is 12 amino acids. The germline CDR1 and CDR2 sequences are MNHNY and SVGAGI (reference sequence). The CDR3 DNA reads TGTGCCAGCAGAGACAGCTCCTACGAGCAGTACTTC. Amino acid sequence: CASRDSSYEQYF.

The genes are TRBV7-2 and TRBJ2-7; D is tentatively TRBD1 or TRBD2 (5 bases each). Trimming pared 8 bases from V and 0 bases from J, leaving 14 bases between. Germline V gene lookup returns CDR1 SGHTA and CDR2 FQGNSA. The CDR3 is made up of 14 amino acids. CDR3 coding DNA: TGTGCCAGCTCAGGGACCCCCAGCTCCTACGAGCAGTACTTC. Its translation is CASSGTPSSYEQYF.

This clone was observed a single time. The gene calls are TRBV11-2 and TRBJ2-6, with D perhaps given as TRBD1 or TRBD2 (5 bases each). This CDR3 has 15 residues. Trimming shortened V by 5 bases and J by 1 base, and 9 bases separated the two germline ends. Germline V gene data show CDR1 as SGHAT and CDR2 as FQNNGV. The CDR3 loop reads CASSQEGSGANVLTF. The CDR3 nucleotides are TGTGCCAGCAGCCAAGAGGGGTCTGGGGCCAACGTCCTGACTTTC.

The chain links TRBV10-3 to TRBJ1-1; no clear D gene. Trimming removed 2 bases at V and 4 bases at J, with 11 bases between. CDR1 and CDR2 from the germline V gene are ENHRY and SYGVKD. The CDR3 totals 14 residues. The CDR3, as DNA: TGTGCCATCAGTGAGCGTCGGGCGGTCACTGAAGCTTTCTTT. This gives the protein CAISERRAVTEAFF.

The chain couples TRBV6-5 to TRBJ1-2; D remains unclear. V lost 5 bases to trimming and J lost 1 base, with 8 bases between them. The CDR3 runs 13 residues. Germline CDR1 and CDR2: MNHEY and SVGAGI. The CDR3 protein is CASSTQINYGYTF. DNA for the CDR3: TGTGCCAGCAGTACGCAGATTAACTATGGCTACACCTTC.

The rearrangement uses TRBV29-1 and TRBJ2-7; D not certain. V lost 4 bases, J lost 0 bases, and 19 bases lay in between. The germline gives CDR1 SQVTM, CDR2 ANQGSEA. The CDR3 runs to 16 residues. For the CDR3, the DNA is TGCAGCGTTGCACGGTGGGCGAGCCAGAGCTCCTACGAGCAGTACTTC. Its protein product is CSVARWASQSSYEQYF.